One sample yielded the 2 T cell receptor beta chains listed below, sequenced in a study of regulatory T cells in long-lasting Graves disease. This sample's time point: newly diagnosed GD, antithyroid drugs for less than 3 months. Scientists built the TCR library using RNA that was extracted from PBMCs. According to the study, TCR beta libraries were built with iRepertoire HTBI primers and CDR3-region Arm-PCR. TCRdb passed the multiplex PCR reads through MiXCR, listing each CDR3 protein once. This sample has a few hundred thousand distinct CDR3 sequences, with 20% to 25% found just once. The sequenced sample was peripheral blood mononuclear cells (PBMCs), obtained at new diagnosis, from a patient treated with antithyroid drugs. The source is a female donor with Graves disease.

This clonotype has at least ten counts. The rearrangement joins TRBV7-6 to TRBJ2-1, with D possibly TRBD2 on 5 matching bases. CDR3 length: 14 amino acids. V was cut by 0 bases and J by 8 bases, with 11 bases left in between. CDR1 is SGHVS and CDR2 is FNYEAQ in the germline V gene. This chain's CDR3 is CASSLARALDEQFF. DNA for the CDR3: TGTGCCAGCAGCTTAGCGCGGGCTTTGGATGAGCAGTTCTTC.

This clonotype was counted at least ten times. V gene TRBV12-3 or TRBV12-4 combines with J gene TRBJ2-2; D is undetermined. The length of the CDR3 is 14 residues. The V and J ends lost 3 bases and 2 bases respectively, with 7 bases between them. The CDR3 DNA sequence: TGTGCCAGCAGTTTGGTCGGCAACACCGGGGAGCTGTTTTTT. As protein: CASSLVGNTGELFF.